The text below deals with one T cell receptor (beta chain). This sample stems from a study of multiple sclerosis patients with progressive multifocal leukoencephalopathy. Whole-study context: Multiple sclerosis patients on natalizumab who never developed PML served as longitudinally sampled controls.

Stated time point: before natalizumab initiation. The T0 samples predate the first natalizumab infusion. Spiked into each PCR were synthetic inline TR CDR3 controls of all V-J pairings. Using immunoSEQ multiplex PCR, the repertoire was profiled, and TCRdb retains in-frame clones only, with some absent. The sample shows more than 30,000 clones, around 89% of them seen only once. The receptor comes from a human donor with multiple sclerosis. The sequenced sample consisted of PBMCs.

The CDR3 reads CSVGGSKAYEQYF. The CDR3, as DNA: TGCAGCGTTGGGGGAAGTAAGGCCTACGAGCAGTACTTC. The chain is built from TRBV29-1 and TRBJ2-7, with D unclear. Looked up from germline, CDR1 is SQVTM and CDR2 is ANQGSEA. The CDR3 loop spans 13 amino acids. Trimming pared 4 bases from V and 2 bases from J, leaving 12 bases between.